The T cell receptor beta chain described here comes from a study of cytomegalovirus exposure and HLA in healthy donors. PCR amplification relied on 60 Vbeta primers (plus 13 Jbeta primers). The repertoire was sequenced with immunoSEQ multiplex PCR; TCRdb's copy has only in-frame clones and lacks some. This sample has approximately 220,000 clones, with over 80% found just once. The junction had 5 bases not matched to a gene; V was cut back by 5 bases and J by 7 bases. The CDR3 covers 13 residues. In germline, CDR1 is LNHNV, CDR2 YYDKDF (reference sequence). Sequenced input: PBMCs. This sequence was found in a boy aged 2 to 10 in good health and CMV-seronegative. The rearrangement uses TRBV15 and TRBJ2-1, with 7 bases identical to TRBD1. The chain's CDR3 is CATSQGVVNEQFF. For the CDR3, the DNA is TGTGCCACCAGCCAGGGGGTCGTGAATGAGCAGTTCTTC.